This TCR beta chain was identified during a study of cytotoxic CD8 clonotypes in ibrutinib-treated CLL. Looking at the study overall: Sequencing produced an average of around 250,000 productive templates and 85,000 to 100,000 productive rearrangements per sample.

This clone was picked up a small number of times. V lost 2 bases, J lost 2 bases, and 4 bases lay in between. The CDR3 consists of 13 residues. Germline CDR1 reads MDHEN; CDR2 reads SYDVKM. Target depth was 1 in 200,000 to 1 in 1 million T cells, about 10x per clonotype. Sequenced by immunoSEQ multiplex PCR; TCRdb stores in-frame clones only, minus some. The data contain 150,000 or so clones, about four fifths of them singletons. This chain uses TRBV28 with TRBJ1-5; D is undetermined. The starting material was PBMCs, obtained after 24 months of ibrutinib treatment. The source is a human donor with chronic lymphocytic leukemia. The CDR3, as DNA: TGTGCCAGCAGTTTACAGGGCAATCAGCCCCAGCATTTT. Translated: CASSLQGNQPQHF. Full variable domain (rest looked up from reference TRBV28 and TRBJ1-5): DVKVTQSSRYLVKRTGEKVFLECVQDMDHENMFWYRQDPGLGLRLIYFSYDVKMKEKGDIPEGYSVSREKKERFSLILESASTNQTSMYLCASSLQGNQPQHFGDGTRLSIL.